This TCR beta chain emerged from a study of OX40 agonist ivuxolimab in advanced cancers. Study background: Allowance was made for prior anti-PD-1, anti-PD-L1 or anti-CTLA-4 therapy, and roughly 40% had some.

Clones were read by immunoSEQ multiplex PCR, and TCRdb kept only the in-frame ones, dropping some. The profile shows about 15,000 clones, around 80% of them singletons. Germline V lookup: CDR1 MDHEN, CDR2 SYDVKM. V shed 3 bases and J shed 0 bases, with 11 bases lying between them. This CDR3 region has 15 residues. This chain uses TRBV28 with TRBJ2-5; D might be TRBD2 (6 bases). The sequence derives from an adult with an advanced solid tumor such as melanoma, head and neck, liver or kidney cancer. The specimen comprised CD4+ or CD8+ T cells sorted from blood, sampled in a trial of the OX40 agonist ivuxolimab. The CDR3 loop is CASSFQEGYQETQYF. The CDR3 bases are TGTGCCAGCAGTTTTCAGGAGGGGTACCAAGAGACCCAGTACTTC. Full variable domain (remainder filled in from reference TRBV28 and TRBJ2-5): DVKVTQSSRYLVKRTGEKVFLECVQDMDHENMFWYRQDPGLGLRLIYFSYDVKMKEKGDIPEGYSVSREKKERFSLILESASTNQTSMYLCASSFQEGYQETQYFGPGTRLLVL.